These 15 T cell receptor beta chains were all obtained from the same sample, sequenced in a study of T cells in women clearing cervical HPV infection. Sequencing used immunoSEQ multiplex PCR; TCRdb keeps in-frame clones, though not all of them. The listing records tens of thousands of clones. The sequenced sample consisted of blood buffy coat. The receptors were gathered from a woman aged 18-69 years with a cervical HPV16 infection that either progressed to CIN3+ or cleared (not recorded which).

Concerning this clone itself: The CDR3 end falls 3 residues outside the read, so it is completed with the germline J gene. This chain joins TRBV19 and TRBJ1-2; 9 bases align to TRBD1. CDR3 size: 12 residues. Germline values: CDR1 LNHDA, CDR2 SQIVND (reference sequence). The DNA read from the CDR3 is TGTGCCAGTAGAAGACAGGGGGACGGC. This encodes CASRRQGDG. The full CDR3 reads CASRRQGDGYTF.

As regards this clone: The missing CDR3 end, 3 residues past where the read stops, is filled in from the germline J gene. V is TRBV7-2 and J is TRBJ2-3, with D perhaps matching TRBD2 (6 bases). CDR3 length: 14 amino acids. Germline-derived CDR1 and CDR2 are SGHTA and FQGNSA. CDR3 sequence reads: CASSFTSPQSTQYF. The CDR3 bases that were read are TGTGCCAGCAGCTTTACTAGCCCCCAGTCAACG.

As to this clone: The read halts 3 residues ahead of the CDR3 end, with the missing end drawn from the germline J gene. The chain uses TRBV30 and TRBJ1-2, with TRBD1 matching over 7 bases. CDR1 is GTSNPN and CDR2 is SVGIG in the germline V gene (reference sequence). This CDR3 region has 16 residues. The V and J ends lost 0 bases and 6 bases, in that order; junction bases with no gene match: 13. CDR3 DNA, as far as it was read: TGTGCCTGGAGTGTAGGCCCTCTAGGGGGCCCCCATGGC. It is translated as CAWSVGPLGGPHG. The whole CDR3 reads CAWSVGPLGGPHGYTF.

Notes on this clone: Read sequence stops 3 residues before the CDR3 end, and the germline J gene provides the missing end. This chain links TRBV18 with TRBJ2-5, with a possible D match to TRBD2 (6 bases). This CDR3 is 15 amino acids long. Between the trimmed V and J ends, which lost 6 bases and 4 bases, there was a span of 18 bases. Per germline, CDR1 KGHSH and CDR2 LQKENI. The sequenced CDR3 bases are TGTGCCAGCTCCCCCGGGCGGGGTATAGGAGAGACC. It is translated as CASSPGRGIGET. The full CDR3 protein is CASSPGRGIGETQYF.

Of note for this clone: The CDR3 end is not reached by the read, which stops 3 residues before it; the germline J gene fills it in. The rearrangement links TRBV7-3 to TRBJ2-5; the match to TRBD1 covers 8 bases. This CDR3 spans 16 amino acids. CDR1 and CDR2 from the germline V gene are SGHTA and FQGTGA. V lost 4 bases and J lost 7; bases outside the gene matches: 14. The CDR3 bases that were read are TGTGCCAGCAGCTCAGGGCTGACAGGGGAGTTGGGGACC. As protein: CASSSGLTGELGT. The whole CDR3 reads CASSSGLTGELGTQYF.

In regard to this clone: The read stops 3 residues short of the end of the CDR3; the missing end is completed from the germline J gene. The V call is TRBV20-1, the J call TRBJ1-1, with TRBD1 identical over 8 bases. The V gene's germline CDR1 is DFQATT and CDR2 SNEGSKA (reference sequence). This CDR3 is built from 14 residues. The V and J ends lost 1 base and 5 bases, in that order; junction bases with no gene match: 6. The sequenced part of the CDR3 DNA is TGCAGTGCTAGAGTACCCGACAGGGGAACTGAA. Protein product: CSARVPDRGTE. The complete CDR3 protein is CSARVPDRGTEAFF.

Points on this clone: Read coverage stops 3 residues before the CDR3 terminus; the germline J gene supplies the remainder. The V call is TRBV7-2, the J call TRBJ2-3, with no clear D. Germline values: CDR1 SGHTA, CDR2 FQGNSA. V dropped 4 bases and J dropped 0 bases, with 8 bases sitting between them. This CDR3 is built from 14 residues. CDR3: CASSSYLSTDTQYF. The CDR3 DNA, read in part, is TGTGCCAGCAGCTCCTACTTGAGCACAGATACG.

As regards this clone: The read terminates 3 residues ahead of where the CDR3 ends, so the germline J gene completes it. The chain uses TRBV14 and TRBJ1-2, with D possibly matching TRBD1 (6 bases). The CDR3 is 13 amino acids. Germline V lookup: CDR1 SGHDN, CDR2 FVKESK. The V end lost 2 bases, the J end lost 6 bases, and 10 bases lay between the germline ends. CDR3 DNA (partial): TGTGCCAGCAGCCAAAGCAGGGGAAATGGC. Translation gives CASSQSRGNG. The entire CDR3 protein reads CASSQSRGNGYTF.

About this clone: The DNA ends 3 residues before the CDR3 does, and the rest of the CDR3 is filled in from the germline J gene. The chain links TRBV30 to TRBJ2-4, with a tentative D call TRBD2 (7 bases). The germline V gene encodes CDR1 GTSNPN and CDR2 SVGIG (reference sequence). The CDR3 loop spans 15 amino acids. V was pared by 3 bases and J by 0 bases, with 12 bases between. The CDR3 sequence is CAWSWGGLAKNIQYF. The part of the CDR3 DNA that was read is TGTGCCTGGAGCTGGGGGGGCCTAGCCAAAAACATT.

Details on this clone: The read finishes 3 residues shy of the CDR3 end, and the germline J gene is used to complete it. The rearrangement uses TRBV2 and TRBJ1-1; a weak D match, TRBD1 (5 bases). Germline V gene lookup returns CDR1 SNHLY and CDR2 FYNNEI. The CDR3 is made up of 15 amino acids. CDR3 bases read: TGTGCCAGCAGTGAGGGGCGGGGAGTGGGTAAGGAA. Protein product: CASSEGRGVGKE. In full, the CDR3 is CASSEGRGVGKEAFF.

A word on this clone: The read terminates 3 residues before the CDR3 end, so the remaining end is supplied by the germline J gene. The V and J genes are TRBV14 and TRBJ2-2; 8 bases align to TRBD1. CDR3 size: 12 residues. The germline CDR1 and CDR2 sequences are SGHDN and FVKESK. The CDR3 sequence: CASSSQGEKLFF. Incomplete CDR3 DNA: TGTGCCAGCAGCTCACAGGGGGAAAAG.

For this clone: The read stops 3 residues short of the end of the CDR3; the missing end is completed from the germline J gene. This rearrangement joins TRBV5-1 to TRBJ1-2, with D perhaps TRBD1 (5 bases). V dropped 4 bases and J dropped 4 bases, with 14 bases sitting between them. The V gene's germline CDR1 is SGHRS and CDR2 YFSETQ. This CDR3 has 14 residues. The CDR3 sequence is CASSAVAGPYGYTF. Incomplete CDR3 DNA: TGCGCCAGCAGCGCGGTGGCAGGGCCCTATGGC.

A remark on this clone: The CDR3 goes on 3 residues after the read ends, and that part is filled in from the germline J gene. The gene calls are TRBV4-2 and TRBJ1-2; TRBD1 agrees at 8 bases. The CDR3 has 17 amino acids. Germline V gene sequence: CDR1 LGHNA, CDR2 YNFKEQ. The J segment lost 2 bases and the V segment lost 4 bases, leaving 12 bases of the junction unmatched. The DNA read from the CDR3 is TGTGCCAGCAGCCGAGGGACGGACAGGGCCCCCAACTATGGC. Its translation is CASSRGTDRAPNYG. The CDR3 as a whole reads CASSRGTDRAPNYGYTF.

For this clone: The read finishes 3 residues shy of the CDR3 end, and the germline J gene is used to complete it. This rearrangement joins TRBV7-8 to TRBJ2-7; perhaps TRBD2 as D (7 bases). CDR1 and CDR2 from the germline V gene are SGHVS and FQNEAQ. Between the trimmed V and J ends, which lost 5 bases and 0 bases, there was a span of 14 bases. The CDR3 is made up of 15 amino acids. CDR3 bases read: TGTGCCAGCAGCCCGGGGGGCCCCAGCTCCTACGAG. Protein sequence: CASSPGGPSSYE. The whole CDR3 sequence reads CASSPGGPSSYEQYF.

In regard to this clone: The CDR3 end lies 3 residues beyond the end of the read and is filled in from the germline J gene. The chain is built from TRBV11-1 and TRBJ2-2, with D perhaps matching TRBD2 (6 bases). The CDR3 consists of 15 residues. Germline V gene data show CDR1 as SGHAT and CDR2 as FQDESV (reference sequence). V was cut by 5 bases and J by 7 bases, with 17 bases left in between. The part of the CDR3 DNA that was read is TGTGCCAGCAGCACTGGACTCACGGGGGTCGGGGAG. The encoded protein is CASSTGLTGVGE. The CDR3 as a whole reads CASSTGLTGVGELFF.